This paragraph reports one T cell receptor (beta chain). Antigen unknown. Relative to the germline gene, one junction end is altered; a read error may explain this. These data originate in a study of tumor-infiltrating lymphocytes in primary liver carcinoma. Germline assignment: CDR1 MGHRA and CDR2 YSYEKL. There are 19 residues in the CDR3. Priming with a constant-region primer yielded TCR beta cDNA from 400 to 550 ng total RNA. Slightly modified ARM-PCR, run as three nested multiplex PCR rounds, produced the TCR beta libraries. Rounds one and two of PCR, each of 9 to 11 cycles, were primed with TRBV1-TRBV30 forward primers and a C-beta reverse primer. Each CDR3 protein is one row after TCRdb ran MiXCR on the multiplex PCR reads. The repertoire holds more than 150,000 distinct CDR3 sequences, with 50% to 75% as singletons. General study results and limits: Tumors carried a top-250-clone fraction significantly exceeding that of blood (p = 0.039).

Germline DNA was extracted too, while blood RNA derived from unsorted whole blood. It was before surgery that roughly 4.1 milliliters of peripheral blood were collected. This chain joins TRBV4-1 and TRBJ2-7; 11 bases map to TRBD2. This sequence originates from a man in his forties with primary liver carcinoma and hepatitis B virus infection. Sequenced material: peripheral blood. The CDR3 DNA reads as TGCGCCATCAGCCGTAGATTGATAGCGGGAGGGCAGTCGGGCTACGAGCAGTACTTC. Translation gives CAISRRLIAGGQSGYEQYF.